Listed below are T cell receptor beta chains from one sample, sequenced in a study of blood T cell repertoires in COVID-19. Repertoires were generated with immunoSEQ multiplex PCR, while TCRdb's copy carries only in-frame clones and drops some. In the table there are 200,000 to 250,000 clones, 70% to 90% of which are singletons. The sample taken for sequencing was PBMCs or T cells enriched from blood (not recorded which). These receptors were taken from a woman aged 45 to 65 in a cohort exposed to, infected with or recovered from COVID-19 (not recorded which). The CDR3 runs from the conserved cysteine through the conserved F or W. A D gene is named only where the DNA matches it firmly. Size tells how often a clone was seen (once, few, many) or the class of an expanded clone, and some rows leave it out.

j_gene	d_gene	v_gene	abundance	CDR3aa	CDR3nt
TRBJ1-5	-	TRBV15	few	CATSGLGVDYNQPQHF	TGTGCCACCAGCGGATTAGGCGTAGACTACAATCAGCCCCAGCATTTT
TRBJ2-4	-	TRBV4-3	-	CASSSRLGNAITIQYF	TGCGCCAGCAGCTCGAGGCTAGGAAACGCCATTACTATTCAGTACTTC
TRBJ1-1	TRBD1	TRBV7-2	-	CASSNGQETEAFF	TGTGCCAGCAGCAACGGACAGGAAACTGAAGCTTTCTTT
TRBJ1-2	-	TRBV5-1	-	CASSGGPQGYGYTF	TGCGCCAGCAGCGGGGGCCCTCAGGGCTATGGCTACACCTTC
TRBJ1-2	TRBD1	TRBV28	-	CASSFPGQGAYGYTF	TGTGCCAGCAGTTTCCCGGGACAGGGGGCTTATGGCTACACCTTC
TRBJ1-2	-	TRBV30	-	CAWSPTDRGSGYTF	TGTGCCTGGAGTCCCACCGATCGGGGTTCTGGCTACACCTTC
TRBJ2-7	-	TRBV5-1	-	CASSFSGPYEQYF	TGCGCCAGCAGCTTTTCAGGCCCCTACGAGCAGTACTTC
TRBJ2-5	-	TRBV5-8	-	CASSFRGRNQETQYF	TGTGCCAGCAGCTTCAGGGGACGGAACCAAGAGACCCAGTACTTC
TRBJ2-1	TRBD2	TRBV28	once	CASSLGLAGGREQFF	TGTGCCAGCAGCCTGGGACTAGCGGGGGGTAGGGAGCAGTTCTTC
TRBJ1-1	-	TRBV9	-	CASSVSPRDTEAFF	TGTGCCAGCAGCGTATCCCCCAGGGACACTGAAGCTTTCTTT
TRBJ1-3	TRBD1	TRBV7-2	few	CASSLRTGENTIYF	TGTGCCAGCAGCCTGCGGACAGGAGAAAACACCATATATTTT
TRBJ2-3	TRBD1	TRBV7-2	once	CASSQGQTSTDTQYF	TGTGCCAGCAGCCAGGGACAGACTAGCACAGATACGCAGTATTTT
TRBJ2-1	-	TRBV5-1	-	CASSEVGPREQFF	TGCGCCAGTTCCGAGGTGGGGCCAAGAGAGCAGTTCTTC
TRBJ1-6	-	TRBV12-3/TRBV12-4	-	CATHSSYNSPLHF	TGTGCCACCCACAGCTCCTATAATTCACCCCTCCACTTT
TRBJ2-1	TRBD2	TRBV5-1	-	CASSFLSGGDNEQFF	TGCGCCAGCAGCTTTCTAAGCGGGGGGGATAATGAGCAGTTCTTC
TRBJ2-2	-	TRBV28	-	CASCGDTGELFF	TGTGCCAGCTGCGGGGACACCGGGGAGCTGTTTTTT
TRBJ2-2	TRBD1	TRBV4-1	-	CASSHSSLRGRDTGELFF	TGCGCCAGCAGCCACTCTAGTCTCAGGGGGCGCGACACCGGGGAGCTGTTTTTT
TRBJ2-1	-	TRBV9	-	CASSAQGNSYNEQFF	TGTGCCAGCAGCGCACAGGGTAACTCCTACAATGAGCAGTTCTTC
TRBJ1-6	-	TRBV7-9	-	CASSLERGTLHF	TGTGCCAGCAGCTTAGAAAGGGGCACCCTCCACTTT
TRBJ2-1	TRBD2	TRBV4-2	-	CASSQGGGGAGNEQFF	TGTGCCAGCAGCCAAGGCGGCGGGGGGGCGGGTAATGAGCAGTTCTTC
TRBJ1-1	-	TRBV11-1	-	CASSLQGSDTEAFF	TGTGCCAGCAGCTTACAGGGGTCGGACACTGAAGCTTTCTTT
TRBJ1-1	-	TRBV5-1	-	CASSQTTLGAEAFF	TGCGCCAGCAGCCAAACAACCCTGGGCGCTGAAGCTTTCTTT
TRBJ2-2	TRBD2	TRBV7-3	once	CASSFPGVSGGASPGELFF	TGTGCCAGCAGCTTCCCTGGCGTTAGCGGGGGGGCCTCTCCCGGGGAGCTGTTTTTT
TRBJ1-6	-	TRBV5-6	few	CASAGFSNSPLHF	TGTGCCAGCGCAGGGTTCTCTAATTCACCCCTCCACTTT
TRBJ1-5	-	TRBV9	-	CASSSGQSNQPQHF	TGTGCCAGCAGCTCAGGACAAAGCAATCAGCCCCAGCATTTT
TRBJ2-5	TRBD2	TRBV3-1/TRBV3-2	-	CASSPRTSGGETQYF	TGTGCCAGCAGCCCCCGGACTAGCGGGGGAGAGACCCAGTACTTC
TRBJ1-2	-	TRBV2	-	CASSERQGRETSGYTF	TGTGCCAGCAGTGAGAGGCAGGGGAGAGAGACCAGTGGCTACACCTTC
TRBJ1-6	TRBD1	TRBV7-2	few	CASRAGGAGLRSPLHF	TGTGCCAGCAGAGCAGGGGGCGCTGGGTTACGCTCACCCCTCCACTTT
TRBJ1-2	-	TRBV7-9	-	CASSALTDNYGYTF	TGTGCCAGCAGCGCCTTGACAGACAACTATGGCTACACCTTC
TRBJ2-6	TRBD2	TRBV28	-	CASRRGGSSGANVLTF	TGTGCCAGCAGACGGGGGGGCTCCTCTGGGGCCAACGTCCTGACTTTC
TRBJ2-5	TRBD1	TRBV24-1	once	CATSDARTGGQETQYF	TGTGCCACCAGTGATGCACGGACAGGGGGGCAAGAGACCCAGTACTTC
TRBJ2-7	TRBD2	TRBV5-4	-	CASSLGGGTSYEQYF	TGTGCCAGCAGCTTGGGCGGGGGGACGTCCTACGAGCAGTACTTC
TRBJ1-2	-	TRBV16	-	CASSPEGRRIYGYTF	TGTGCCAGCAGCCCCGAAGGCCGGAGAATCTATGGCTACACCTTC
TRBJ2-7	-	TRBV30	-	CAWSAGSYEQYF	TGTGCCTGGAGTGCGGGATCCTACGAGCAGTACTTC
TRBJ1-1	-	TRBV12-3/TRBV12-4	-	CASSLDTYTEAFF	TGTGCCAGCAGCCTCGACACCTACACTGAAGCTTTCTTT
TRBJ1-6	TRBD1	TRBV6-5	-	CASTYRGDSNSPLHF	TGTGCCAGCACCTACAGGGGGGATTCGAATTCACCCCTCCACTTT